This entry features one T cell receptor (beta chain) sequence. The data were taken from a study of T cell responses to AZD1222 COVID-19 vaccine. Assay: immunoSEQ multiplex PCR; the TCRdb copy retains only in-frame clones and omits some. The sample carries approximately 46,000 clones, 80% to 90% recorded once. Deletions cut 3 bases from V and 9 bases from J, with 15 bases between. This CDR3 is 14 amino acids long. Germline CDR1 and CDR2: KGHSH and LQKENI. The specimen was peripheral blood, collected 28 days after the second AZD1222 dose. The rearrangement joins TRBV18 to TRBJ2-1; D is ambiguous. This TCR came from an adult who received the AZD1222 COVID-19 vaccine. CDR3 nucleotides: TGTGCCAGCTCACCGATCCCCTCAGACGTTGAGCAGTTCTTC. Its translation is CASSPIPSDVEQFF.